This TCR beta chain was found in a study of long-term antiretroviral therapy in people with HIV. Study-level points and caveats: Diversity measured after ART increased yet remained under transplant donor controls. CDR3 lengths in HIV samples spanned a narrower range than controls.

Note on this clone: The antigen remains undetermined.

The authors ran the immunoSEQ assay, v3.0, at survey level. The assay was immunoSEQ multiplex PCR, and TCRdb's table has in-frame clones only and misses some. The sample holds about 42,000 clones, around nine tenths seen once. Going into DNA extraction, samples held roughly 0.85-11 million cryopreserved PBMC. This clonotype originated in a woman aged 45-65 years with HIV. Sequencing used unsorted PBMCs, obtained 0.1 years before starting antiretroviral therapy.

The CDR3 region is CASSLARKSTDTQYF. The CDR3 nucleotides read TGTGCCAGCAGCTTGGCCCGCAAAAGCACAGATACGCAGTATTTT. V gene TRBV5-4 combines with J gene TRBJ2-3, with unresolved D. The CDR3 spans 15 residues. With 0 bases removed from V and 0 bases from J, the gap between germline ends came to 8 bases. Germline V gene sequence: CDR1 SGHNT, CDR2 YYREEE (reference sequence).